The clone carrying this TCR beta chain was seen many times. The sample originates from a study of T cells in Graves' hyperthyroidism and ophthalmopathy. This CDR3 has 17 amino acids. V was pared by 1 base and J by 2 bases, with 6 bases of the junction left unmatched. The germline V gene encodes CDR1 SEHNR and CDR2 FQNEAQ (reference sequence). The TCR beta CDR3 regions underwent amplification using RNA transcripts as the source. The TCR CDR3 was amplified in a first-round RT-PCR using the HTBI primer set. TCRdb reprocessed the multiplex PCR reads via MiXCR and lists one record per CDR3 protein. The sample shows about 250,000 distinct CDR3 sequences, around 25% of them seen only once.

This chain joins TRBV7-9 and TRBJ2-2; 8 nucleotides agree with TRBD2. The sequenced material came from blood. This receptor was obtained from a woman in her thirties or forties with Graves' ophthalmopathy. Here the CDR3 DNA reads TGTGCCAGCAGCTTAGAGATACTAGCGGTTAACACCGGGGAGCTGTTTTTT. Protein product: CASSLEILAVNTGELFF.